The 4 T cell receptor beta chains in this list originate from one sample, sequenced in a study of cytomegalovirus exposure and HLA in healthy donors. Researchers ran the PCR with 60 Vbeta and 13 Jbeta primers. The protocol was immunoSEQ multiplex PCR, while the TCRdb copy is restricted to in-frame clones and leaves out a portion. The sample carries 150,000 to 200,000 clones, about 83% recorded once. The sequenced sample consisted of PBMCs. All receptors derive from a woman younger than 45 in good health and CMV-seropositive.

This chain uses TRBV9 with TRBJ2-5; 12 bases match TRBD2. The ends lost 0 bases at V and 2 bases at J; junction bases unmatched: 2. This CDR3 has 16 amino acids. Germline CDR1 reads SGDLS; CDR2 reads YYNGEE. CDR3 in DNA: TGTGCCAGCAGCGTAGGACTAGCGGGGGAGCAAGAGACCCAGTACTTC. It codes for CASSVGLAGEQETQYF.

V usage is TRBV4-2 and J usage is TRBJ2-1, with 10 nucleotides matching TRBD2. Per the germline V gene, CDR1 is LGHNA and CDR2 is YNFKEQ. The CDR3 covers 15 residues. V lost 3 bases to trimming and J lost 10 bases; unmatched junction nucleotides: 9. The CDR3: CASSHQVGAGGEQFF. Written as DNA, the CDR3 is TGTGCCAGCAGCCACCAAGTGGGAGCGGGAGGGGAGCAGTTCTTC.

The chain couples TRBV6-5 to TRBJ2-7; 9 positions match TRBD2. Trimming took 2 bases from V and 2 from J; bases not matched to a gene: 4. Germline V gives CDR1 MNHEY, CDR2 SVGAGI. CDR3 size: 15 residues. For the CDR3, the DNA is TGTGCCAGCAGTTACGACGGCGGGGGGGCCTACGAGCAGTACTTC. Its protein product is CASSYDGGGAYEQYF.

The chain is built from TRBV7-9 and TRBJ2-7, with 10 positions matching TRBD1. Looked up from germline, CDR1 is SEHNR and CDR2 is FQNEAQ (reference sequence). This CDR3 is built from 15 residues. Germline trimming cut 5 bases from V and 5 bases from J; bases unmatched to any gene: 9. CDR3 DNA sequence: TGTGCCAGCAGCCCCCGGGACAGGGGACAGGACGAGCAGTACTTC. Residues: CASSPRDRGQDEQYF.